These 21 T cell receptor beta chains were sequenced from one sample in a study of blood T cells in healthy people across ages. Combining a sample-barcoded 5' primer with a J-beta primer mix, a second PCR ran for about 7 to 12 cycles. In TCRdb, the 5' RACE reads were re-called with MiXCR into one record per CDR3 protein. The data hold about 830,000 distinct CDR3 sequences, with around two thirds observed a single time. Source material: blood. The receptors shown here come from a man between 25 and 39 years old in good health.

The CDR3 DNA reads TGCGCCAGCAGCAATGAAAACATTCAGTACTTC. Translation gives CASSNENIQYF. V is TRBV5-1 and J is TRBJ2-4; no reliable D call. V was shortened by 4 bases and J by 5 bases, with 4 bases between the two germline ends. This CDR3 spans 11 amino acids. Germline CDR1 is SGHRS and CDR2 is YFSETQ.

The V call is TRBV28, the J call TRBJ2-1; 9 bases match TRBD2. There are 15 residues in the CDR3. The junction had 14 bases not matched to a gene; V was cut back by 9 bases and J by 8 bases. The V gene's germline CDR1 is MDHEN and CDR2 SYDVKM. CDR3 sequence: CARCAGGLGFDEQFF. CDR3 in DNA: TGTGCCAGATGCGCGGGGGGGCTTGGGTTCGATGAGCAGTTCTTC.

This clonotype turned up a few times. The chain links TRBV25-1 to TRBJ1-6, with 7 bases fitting TRBD1. This CDR3 has 16 amino acids. Germline V gene sequence: CDR1 MGHDK, CDR2 SYGVNS. V shed 3 bases and J 4 bases; nucleotides not matched to a gene: 6. CDR3 residues: CASSDGYRGYNSPLHF. The CDR3 DNA sequence: TGTGCCAGCAGTGACGGATACAGGGGTTATAATTCACCCCTCCACTTT.

This clonotype was seen a handful of times. V and J are TRBV4-3 and TRBJ1-2, with D perhaps matching TRBD1 (5 bases). V was shortened by 0 bases and J by 2 bases, with 10 bases between the two germline ends. This CDR3 region has 15 residues. CDR1 and CDR2 from the germline V gene are LGHNA and YSLEER. CDR3 nucleotides: TGCGCCAGCAGCCAAGATCTGGGACTGAACTATGGCTACACCTTC. This sequence encodes CASSQDLGLNYGYTF.

In this sample, this clonotype turned up a few times. The V call is TRBV20-1, the J call TRBJ2-5; 13 nucleotides agree with TRBD2. Germline lookup yields CDR1 DFQATT and CDR2 SNEGSKA (reference sequence). The CDR3 length is 14 residues. Trimming removed 6 bases from V and 5 bases from J; junction bases left unmatched: 6. CDR3 nucleotides: TGCAGTGCCTATGGACTAGCGGGGGACGAGACCCAGTACTTC. Amino acids: CSAYGLAGDETQYF.

This sequence joins TRBV3-1 and TRBJ2-3, with a weak D call TRBD2 (6 bases). The CDR3 length is 16 residues. Germline lookup yields CDR1 LGHDT and CDR2 YNNKEL (reference sequence). V was clipped by 0 bases and J by 3 bases, with 13 bases between them. CDR3 coding DNA: TGTGCCAGCAGCCAAGATAATGGGGGGATAACAGATACGCAGTATTTT. The encoded protein is CASSQDNGGITDTQYF.

This chain joins TRBV24-1 and TRBJ2-1, with D maybe TRBD1 (8 bases). V gave up 4 bases and J gave up 9 bases, with 15 bases separating them. From germline, CDR1 is KGHDR and CDR2 SFDVKD. This CDR3 comprises 14 residues. CDR3 sequence reads: CATSDLDREGEQFF. DNA for the CDR3: TGTGCCACCAGTGACCTGGACAGGGAGGGTGAGCAGTTCTTC.

This clonotype appeared a single time. J is TRBJ2-5 and V is TRBV28, with D possibly called TRBD1 or TRBD2 (5 bases each). Germline V lookup: CDR1 MDHEN, CDR2 SYDVKM. Between the trimmed V and J ends, which lost 6 bases and 1 base, there was a span of 30 bases. The CDR3 runs 20 residues. The CDR3 sequence: CASSPDTGKTGRGFQETQYF. In nucleotides, the CDR3 is TGTGCCAGCAGCCCTGACACCGGGAAAACAGGTCGGGGCTTCCAAGAGACCCAGTACTTC. The variable domain in full, with the rest retrieved from reference TRBV28 and TRBJ2-5, is DVKVTQSSRYLVKRTGEKVFLECVQDMDHENMFWYRQDPGLGLRLIYFSYDVKMKEKGDIPEGYSVSREKKERFSLILESASTNQTSMYLCASSPDTGKTGRGFQETQYFGPGTRLLVL.

On this clonotype: A much larger clone is a single base away; this may be a read error. The CDR3 here is CSARDASGGQETQFF. CDR3 DNA sequence: TGCAGTGCTAGAGATGCTAGCGGGGGCCAAGAGACCCAGTTCTTC. The rearrangement joins TRBV20-1 to TRBJ2-5; TRBD2 matches at 10 bases. The J call may be in error: the DNA end matches TRBJ2-1 better. This CDR3 is 15 amino acids long. Germline V lookup: CDR1 DFQATT, CDR2 SNEGSKA (reference sequence).

About this clonotype itself: Sequence at one end of the junction differs from germline and may be a read error. The J gene is TRBJ2-1, the V gene TRBV27; TRBD1 matches 9 bases. Germline V CDR1 and CDR2: MNHEY, SMNVEV (reference sequence). CDR3 length: 15 amino acids. CDR3 sequence reads: CASGPGTGMTGELFF. CDR3 DNA: TGTGCCAGCGGTCCCGGGACAGGGATGACCGGGGAGCTGTTCTTC.

The chain uses TRBV19 and TRBJ1-2, with D maybe TRBD1 (5 bases). V shed 2 bases and J shed 12 bases, with 19 bases lying between them. CDR1 is LNHDA, CDR2 SQIVND, per germline (reference sequence). The CDR3 consists of 14 residues. The CDR3 loop reads CASSITGTGQLDTF. CDR3 DNA sequence: TGTGCCAGTAGTATAACCGGGACCGGACAATTGGACACCTTC.

The chain is built from TRBV2 and TRBJ1-2; a weak D match, TRBD1 (5 bases). Germline CDR1 and CDR2: SNHLY and FYNNEI. Trimming stripped 3 bases from V and 4 bases from J, with 12 bases between. This CDR3 has 14 amino acids. The CDR3 nucleotides read TGTGCCAGCAGTGACCGGGACCCAGGCTATGGCTACACCTTC. Its protein is CASSDRDPGYGYTF.

In this sample, this clonotype turned up a few times. The chain couples TRBV2 to TRBJ2-7; no definite D call. Germline V lookup: CDR1 SNHLY, CDR2 FYNNEI. The CDR3 is 12 amino acids. The ends were cut back, 2 bases at V and 3 bases at J, with 5 bases in the middle. This CDR3 reads CASSEQDYEQYF. CDR3 nucleotides: TGTGCCAGCAGTGAACAAGACTACGAGCAGTACTTC. Complete variable domain (other parts from reference TRBV2 and TRBJ2-7): EPEVTQTPSHQVTQMGQEVILRCVPISNHLYFYWYRQILGQKVEFLVSFYNNEISEKSEIFDDQFSVERPDGSNFTLKIRSTKLEDSAMYFCASSEQDYEQYFGPGTRLTVT.

The chain couples TRBV7-2 to TRBJ2-3; perhaps TRBD2 as D (6 bases). This CDR3 is 17 amino acids long. CDR1 and CDR2 (germline): SGHTA, FQGNSA. V was trimmed by 1 base and J by 5 bases, leaving 19 bases between them. The CDR3 DNA reads as TGTGCCAGCAGCTTAGACTTAAGCGGGTCGTTTCAAGATACGCAGTATTTT. Its protein product is CASSLDLSGSFQDTQYF.

This rearrangement joins TRBV7-8 to TRBJ1-2; 7 bases agree with TRBD1. Trimming cost V 3 bases and J 8 bases; bases outside gene matches: 15. The CDR3 is made up of 16 amino acids. Germline CDR1 SGHVS, CDR2 FQNEAQ. This CDR3 is CASSFALFRARGGYTF. CDR3 nucleotides: TGTGCCAGCAGCTTTGCTCTTTTCCGGGCCAGGGGGGGCTACACCTTC.

This chain uses TRBV12-3 or TRBV12-4 with TRBJ1-2, with a tentative D call TRBD1 (5 bases). V gave up 7 bases and J gave up 0 bases, with 18 bases separating them. This CDR3 has 16 amino acids. CDR3 in amino acids: CASKPAGRPANYGYTF. CDR3 DNA sequence: TGTGCCAGCAAACCCGCGGGACGGCCAGCTAACTATGGCTACACCTTC.

This clonotype has only one observation. This chain joins TRBV9 and TRBJ1-1, with 7 bases that match TRBD1. V shed 4 bases and J 5 bases; nucleotides not matched to a gene: 14. Germline values: CDR1 SGDLS, CDR2 YYNGEE. The CDR3 consists of 16 residues. The CDR3 reads CASSPHPGGRTTEAFF. In nucleotides, the CDR3 is TGTGCCAGCAGCCCGCACCCAGGGGGACGAACGACTGAAGCTTTCTTT.

CDR3 sequence reads: CASSQGETRVTDTQYF. The CDR3 DNA reads as TGCGCCAGCAGCCAAGGGGAGACAAGGGTCACAGATACGCAGTATTTT. The rearrangement joins TRBV4-3 to TRBJ2-3, with a possible D match to TRBD2 (5 bases). V lost 1 base and J 2 bases, leaving 13 bases between the germline ends. Germline V gives CDR1 LGHNA, CDR2 YSLEER. The CDR3 is made up of 16 amino acids.

The chain joins TRBV7-2 to TRBJ2-3; 7 nucleotides agree with TRBD2. Germline values: CDR1 SGHTA, CDR2 FQGNSA. The CDR3 consists of 16 residues. J was trimmed by 2 bases and V by 5 bases; bases with no gene match: 10. The CDR3 reads CASSGRMGGNTDTQYF. CDR3 coding DNA: TGTGCCAGCAGCGGGAGAATGGGGGGGAACACAGATACGCAGTATTTT. The whole variable domain, filled in from reference TRBV7-2 and TRBJ2-3, reads GAGVSQSPSNKVTEKGKDVELRCDPISGHTALYWYRQSLGQGLEFLIYFQGNSAPDKSGLPSDRFSAERTGGSVSTLTIQRTQQEDSAVYLCASSGRMGGNTDTQYFGPGTRLTVL.

This chain uses TRBV7-2 with TRBJ2-1; 8 nucleotides agree with TRBD1. The CDR3 is 14 residues long. V lost 2 bases and J lost 6; bases outside the gene matches: 3. Germline CDR1 reads SGHTA; CDR2 reads FQGNSA. The CDR3 DNA sequence: TGTGCCAGCAGCTTACCAGGGGGCATCAATGAGCAGTTCTTC. Translated: CASSLPGGINEQFF.

This rearrangement joins TRBV15 to TRBJ2-5; no reliable D call. V lost 0 bases to trimming and J lost 5 bases, with 13 bases between them. CDR1 and CDR2 from the germline V gene are LNHNV and YYDKDF (reference sequence). The CDR3 covers 15 residues. The CDR3 DNA is TGTGCCACCAGCAGAGATGGAAGGGCGCGTGAGACCCAGTACTTC. As protein: CATSRDGRARETQYF.